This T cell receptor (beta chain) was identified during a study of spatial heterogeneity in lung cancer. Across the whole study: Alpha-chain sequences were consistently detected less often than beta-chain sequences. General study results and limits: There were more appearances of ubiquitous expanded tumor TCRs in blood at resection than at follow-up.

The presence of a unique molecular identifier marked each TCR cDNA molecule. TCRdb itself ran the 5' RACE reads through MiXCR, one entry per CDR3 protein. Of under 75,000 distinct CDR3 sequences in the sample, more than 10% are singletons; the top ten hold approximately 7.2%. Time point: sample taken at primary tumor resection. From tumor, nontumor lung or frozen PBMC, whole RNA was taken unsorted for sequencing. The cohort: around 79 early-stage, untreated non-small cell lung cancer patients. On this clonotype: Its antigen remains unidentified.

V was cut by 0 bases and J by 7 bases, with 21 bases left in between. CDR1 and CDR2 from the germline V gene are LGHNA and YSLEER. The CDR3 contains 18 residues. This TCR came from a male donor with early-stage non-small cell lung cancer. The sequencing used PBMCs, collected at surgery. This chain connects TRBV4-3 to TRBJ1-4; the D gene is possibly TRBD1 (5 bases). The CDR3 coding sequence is TGCGCCAGCAGCCAAGATTGGGCTCCGACAGCCCAAGGTGAAAAACTGTTTTTT. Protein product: CASSQDWAPTAQGEKLFF.